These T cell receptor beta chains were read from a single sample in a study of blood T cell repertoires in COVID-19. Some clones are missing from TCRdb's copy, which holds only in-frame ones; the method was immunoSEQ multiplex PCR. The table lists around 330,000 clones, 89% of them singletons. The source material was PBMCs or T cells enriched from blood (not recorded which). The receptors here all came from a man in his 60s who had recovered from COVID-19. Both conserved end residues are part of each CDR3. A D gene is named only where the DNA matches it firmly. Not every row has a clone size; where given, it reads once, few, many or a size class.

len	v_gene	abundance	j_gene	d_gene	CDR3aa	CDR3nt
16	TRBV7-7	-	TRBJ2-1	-	CASSLTGPLSYNEQFF	TGTGCTAGCAGCTTGACAGGCCCCTTATCCTACAATGAGCAGTTCTTC
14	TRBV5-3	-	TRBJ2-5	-	CARSPLYPGHPKDF	TGTGCCAGAAGCCCTCTTTATCCGGGACACCCGAAGGACTTC
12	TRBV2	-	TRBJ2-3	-	CASSERVDTQYF	TGTGCCAGCAGCGAGCGGGTGGATACGCAGTATTTT
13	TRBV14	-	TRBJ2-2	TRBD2	CASRGLRPGELFF	TGTGCCAGCAGGGGACTAAGGCCCGGGGAGCTGTTTTTT
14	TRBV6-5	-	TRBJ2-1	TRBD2	CASRLAGARDEQFF	TGTGCCAGCAGACTAGCGGGAGCCCGCGATGAGCAGTTCTTC
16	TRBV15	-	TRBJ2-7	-	CATSSPPGGLGYEQYF	TGTGCCACCAGCAGTCCACCCGGAGGGCTGGGGTACGAGCAGTACTTC
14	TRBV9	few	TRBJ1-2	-	CASSVEVGTRGYTF	TGTGCCAGCAGCGTAGAGGTAGGGACACGTGGCTACACCTTC
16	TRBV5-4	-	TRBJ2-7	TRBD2	CASSNPQAGGAYEQYF	TGTGCCAGCAGCAACCCTCAGGCGGGAGGGGCCTACGAGCAGTACTTC
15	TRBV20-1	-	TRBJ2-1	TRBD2	CSASPGLADYNEQFF	TGCAGTGCAAGTCCGGGACTAGCGGACTACAATGAGCAGTTCTTC
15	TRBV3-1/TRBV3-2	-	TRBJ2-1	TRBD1	CASSQLGGEDNEQFF	TGTGCCAGCAGCCAGTTAGGGGGCGAGGACAATGAGCAGTTCTTC
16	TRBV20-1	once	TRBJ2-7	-	CSASDPPLALSYEQYF	TGCAGTGCTAGTGACCCTCCTCTAGCGCTCTCCTACGAGCAGTACTTC
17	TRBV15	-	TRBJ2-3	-	CATSRLPRDKYTDTQYF	TGTGCCACCAGCAGGTTACCCCGGGACAAGTACACAGATACGCAGTATTTT